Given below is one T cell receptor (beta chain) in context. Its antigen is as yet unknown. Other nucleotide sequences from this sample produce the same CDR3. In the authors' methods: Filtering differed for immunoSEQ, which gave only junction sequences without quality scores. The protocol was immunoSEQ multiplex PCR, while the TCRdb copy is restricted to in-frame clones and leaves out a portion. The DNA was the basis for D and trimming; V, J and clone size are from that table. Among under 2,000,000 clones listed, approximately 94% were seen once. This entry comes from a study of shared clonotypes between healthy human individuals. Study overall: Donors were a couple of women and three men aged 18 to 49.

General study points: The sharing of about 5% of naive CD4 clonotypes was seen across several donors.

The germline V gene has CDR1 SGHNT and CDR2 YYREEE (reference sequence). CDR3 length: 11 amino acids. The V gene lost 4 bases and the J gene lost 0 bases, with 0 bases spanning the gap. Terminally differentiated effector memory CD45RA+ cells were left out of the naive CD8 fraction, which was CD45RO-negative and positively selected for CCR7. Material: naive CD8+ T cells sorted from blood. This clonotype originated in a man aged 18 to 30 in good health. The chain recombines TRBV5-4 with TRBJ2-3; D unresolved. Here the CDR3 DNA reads TGTGCCAGCAGCAGCACAGATACGCAGTATTTT. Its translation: CASSSTDTQYF. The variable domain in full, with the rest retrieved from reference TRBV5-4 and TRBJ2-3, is ETGVTQSPTHLIKTRGQQVTLRCSSQSGHNTVSWYQQALGQGPQFIFQYYREEENGRGNFPPRFSGLQFPNYSSELNVNALELDDSALYLCASSSTDTQYFGPGTRLTVL.